Listed below are T cell receptor beta chains from one sample, sequenced in a study of cytomegalovirus exposure and HLA in healthy donors. The method was immunoSEQ multiplex PCR; TCRdb's version includes in-frame clones alone and lacks a portion of them. The sample lists some 200,000 clones, roughly nine tenths occurring once. Sequenced: PBMCs. The receptors originated from a man aged 25 to 45 in good health and CMV-seropositive. Both conserved end residues are part of each CDR3. D genes are given only for firm matches. Only some rows state a clone size, as once, few, many or a class for expanded clones.

CDR3 length	clone size	J gene	V gene	D gene	CDR3 DNA	CDR3 protein
16	NA	TRBJ1-2	TRBV4-1	NA	TGCGCCAGCAGCCGACCTGAGAGGGGAAGCGGCTATGGCTACACCTTC	CASSRPERGSGYGYTF
14	NA	TRBJ1-1	TRBV11-1	NA	TGTGCCAGCAGCTTAGGTCGGAGGGAGGCTGAAGCTTTCTTT	CASSLGRREAEAFF
16	NA	TRBJ2-7	TRBV11-2	NA	TGTGCCAGCAGCTTAGACGACTCAGCGCATAATTACGAGCAGTACTTC	CASSLDDSAHNYEQYF
15	NA	TRBJ2-7	TRBV4-1	TRBD2	TGCGCCAGCAGCCAAGGGGCTAGCGGGACCTACGAGCAGTACTTC	CASSQGASGTYEQYF
14	NA	TRBJ2-2	TRBV2	TRBD1	TGTGCCAGCCAGACAGGGGGAAGCACCGGGGAGCTGTTTTTT	CASQTGGSTGELFF
12	NA	TRBJ2-7	TRBV5-1	NA	TGCGCCAGCAGCTTGGACCTCTACGAGCAGTACTTC	CASSLDLYEQYF
15	NA	TRBJ2-7	TRBV25-1	NA	TGTGCCAGCAGTGACGGCAGGGGCAACTTCTACGAGCAGTACTTC	CASSDGRGNFYEQYF
13	NA	TRBJ2-7	TRBV2	TRBD1	TGTGCCGCGGGCCGTGACAGGGCGTACGAGCAGTACTTC	CAAGRDRAYEQYF
15	NA	TRBJ2-3	TRBV28	NA	TGTGCCAGCAGTTTGTGGCGGGAAAGCACAGATACGCAGTATTTT	CASSLWRESTDTQYF
12	NA	TRBJ1-2	TRBV15	NA	TGTGCCACCAGCAGAGATCTGGCCCTTTACACCTTC	CATSRDLALYTF
14	NA	TRBJ2-7	TRBV5-1	NA	TGCGCCAGCAGCTATTCGGGCCGAACCTACGAGCAGTACTTC	CASSYSGRTYEQYF
15	NA	TRBJ2-5	TRBV4-3	NA	TGCGCCAGCAGCCAAGAGGAGGGGGGGCGAGAGACCCAGTACTTC	CASSQEEGGRETQYF
14	once	TRBJ1-6	TRBV7-8	NA	TGTGCCAGCAAGAAGGACAGCCATAATTCACCCCTCCACTTT	CASKKDSHNSPLHF
15	NA	TRBJ2-7	TRBV13	NA	TGTGCCAGCAGCTTAAATCTGGGATCCCCCTACGAGCAGTACTTC	CASSLNLGSPYEQYF
15	NA	TRBJ2-5	TRBV28	TRBD1	TGTGCCAGCAGTGCACCCGGGACAGGGGAAGAGACCCAGTACTTC	CASSAPGTGEETQYF
14	NA	TRBJ2-3	TRBV28	NA	TGTGCCAGCAGCTACCCCCTCGACACAGATACGCAGTATTTT	CASSYPLDTDTQYF
17	NA	TRBJ1-2	TRBV18	TRBD1	TGTGCCAGCTCACCCGAACCCCCGAACAGGGGAAACTATGGCTACACCTTC	CASSPEPPNRGNYGYTF
15	NA	TRBJ2-1	TRBV11-3	NA	TGTGCCAGCAGCTCAGACAGGGAGGGCTACAATGAGCAGTTCTTC	CASSSDREGYNEQFF
15	NA	TRBJ2-7	TRBV23-1	TRBD1	TGCGCCAGCAGCCGAACTCGGACAGGCCTCTACGAGCAGTACTTC	CASSRTRTGLYEQYF
14	NA	TRBJ1-1	TRBV7-6	TRBD1	TGTGCCAGCAGCCCGTTGACAGGGGACACTGAAGCTTTCTTT	CASSPLTGDTEAFF
16	NA	TRBJ2-1	TRBV7-2	NA	TGTGCCAGCAGCTTACTCACGGAAACCATCTACAATGAGCAGTTCTTC	CASSLLTETIYNEQFF
16	NA	TRBJ2-4	TRBV10-1	NA	TGCGCCAGCAGTGAGTTGAGACCCTTAGCCAAAAACATTCAGTACTTC	CASSELRPLAKNIQYF
13	NA	TRBJ2-7	TRBV7-9	NA	TGTGCCAGCAGCCTCATCCCCACCTACGAGCAGTACTTC	CASSLIPTYEQYF
13	once	TRBJ2-7	TRBV5-6	NA	TGTGCCAGCAGCTATGGCAGGTTCTACGAGCAGTACTTC	CASSYGRFYEQYF
18	NA	TRBJ2-7	TRBV11-2	TRBD2	TGTGCCAGCAGCCCCGGGACTAGCGGGGGGTCCCACTCCTACGAGCAGTACTTC	CASSPGTSGGSHSYEQYF
13	once	TRBJ2-1	TRBV6-5	TRBD2	TGTGCCAGCACCCTAGGGGAGGGGAATGAGCAGTTCTTC	CASTLGEGNEQFF
14	NA	TRBJ2-1	TRBV7-3	NA	TGTGCCAGCAGCTTATCTAGGGAGGTCCATGAGCAGTTCTTC	CASSLSREVHEQFF
13	NA	TRBJ1-1	TRBV6-4	NA	TGTGCCAGCAGTGATATCCCAGCAAATAAAGCTTTCTTT	CASSDIPANKAFF
16	NA	TRBJ2-7	TRBV7-9	TRBD2	TGTGCCAGCAGCTTGGATAGCGGGGGGGCCTACAACGAGCAGTACTTC	CASSLDSGGAYNEQYF
14	NA	TRBJ2-7	TRBV7-9	NA	TGTGCCAGCAGCTTAGGTCTGCGACCCCACGAGCAGTACTTC	CASSLGLRPHEQYF
15	once	TRBJ2-1	TRBV9	TRBD1	TGTGCCAGCAGCGTAGGCAGGGGGCGGTACAATGAGCAGTTCTTC	CASSVGRGRYNEQFF
16	NA	TRBJ2-2	TRBV30	TRBD1	TGTGCCTGGAGAGACAGGGGTCTAGGGAACACCGGGGAGCTGTTTTTT	CAWRDRGLGNTGELFF
16	NA	TRBJ1-2	TRBV5-1	NA	TGCGCCAGCAGCCGCGCCACCGACCGCCGAAACTATGGCTACACCTTC	CASSRATDRRNYGYTF
16	NA	TRBJ1-1	TRBV5-1	TRBD1	TGCGCCAGCGCGAAGGGGGGGACAGGGATGAACACTGAAGCTTTCTTT	CASAKGGTGMNTEAFF
15	NA	TRBJ1-5	TRBV27	NA	TGTGCCAGCAGCTCAATACCATATAGCAATCAGCCCCAGCATTTT	CASSSIPYSNQPQHF
16	NA	TRBJ1-5	TRBV15	TRBD1	TGTGCCACCAGCAGGGCTCGGGACAGGGTCAATCAGCCCCAGCATTTT	CATSRARDRVNQPQHF
14	NA	TRBJ1-4	TRBV27	NA	TGTGCCAGCAGTCTGGACAGTTCTAATGAAAAACTGTTTTTT	CASSLDSSNEKLFF
15	NA	TRBJ2-6	TRBV5-6	NA	TGTGCCAGCAGCCCGGGACCTAGAGGGGCCAACGTCCTGACTTTC	CASSPGPRGANVLTF
15	NA	TRBJ2-7	TRBV6-5	NA	TGTGCCAGCAGTTACTCTCAGAGGGGCTCCTACGAGCAGTACTTC	CASSYSQRGSYEQYF
15	NA	TRBJ2-1	TRBV5-4	TRBD2	TGTGCCAGCAGCTTGACCAGCGGGAGGGTCGGTGAGCAGTTCTTC	CASSLTSGRVGEQFF
16	NA	TRBJ1-5	TRBV11-3	NA	TGTGCCAGCAGCTTTTCAGGGCGGTTAGACAATCAGCCCCAGCATTTT	CASSFSGRLDNQPQHF
14	NA	TRBJ2-3	TRBV14	NA	TGTGCCAGCAGCCTAGACGGGGGAGTAGATACGCAGTATTTT	CASSLDGGVDTQYF
13	NA	TRBJ2-7	TRBV5-1	NA	TGCGCCAGCAGCTTGCAGCAGGGTGGCGAGCAGTACTTC	CASSLQQGGEQYF
14	NA	TRBJ1-1	TRBV4-3	TRBD1	TGCGCCAGCAGTCGGACAGGGAGTAGCACTGAAGCTTTCTTT	CASSRTGSSTEAFF
15	NA	TRBJ1-2	TRBV27	NA	TGTGCCAGCAGTTTAAACGGCAGGGCTAACTATGGCTACACCTTC	CASSLNGRANYGYTF
16	NA	TRBJ2-5	TRBV6-6	NA	TGTGCCAGCAGTTTGCCCGTCGGGGAGTTAGGAGAGACCCAGTACTTC	CASSLPVGELGETQYF
13	few	TRBJ1-6	TRBV7-2	NA	TGTGCCAGCAGCCCCCGGTACCCTGGACCCCTCCACTTT	CASSPRYPGPLHF